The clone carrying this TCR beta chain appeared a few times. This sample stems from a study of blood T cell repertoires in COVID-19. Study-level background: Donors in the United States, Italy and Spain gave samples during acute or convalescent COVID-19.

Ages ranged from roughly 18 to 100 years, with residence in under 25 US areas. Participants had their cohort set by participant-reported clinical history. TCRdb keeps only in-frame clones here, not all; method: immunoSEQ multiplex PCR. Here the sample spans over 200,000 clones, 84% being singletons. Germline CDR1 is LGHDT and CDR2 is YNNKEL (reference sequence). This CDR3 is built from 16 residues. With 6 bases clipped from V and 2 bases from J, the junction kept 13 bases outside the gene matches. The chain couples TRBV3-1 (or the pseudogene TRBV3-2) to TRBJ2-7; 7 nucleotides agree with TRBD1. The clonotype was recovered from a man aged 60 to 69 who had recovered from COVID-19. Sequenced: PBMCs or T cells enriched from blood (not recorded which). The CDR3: CASRRGPGQSPYEQYF. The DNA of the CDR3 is TGTGCCAGCAGGAGAGGCCCGGGACAGTCGCCCTACGAGCAGTACTTC.